The entry that follows covers one TCR beta chain sequence. The clone's antigen remains unknown. Base-call qualities are not available, and no considerably larger clone is one nucleotide away. This sample is part of a study of prognosis after radiotherapy for stage I lung cancer (dated by TCRdb to the early 2020s). Regarding the complete study: Around 19 stage I NSCLC patients were enrolled in Nanjing, China, between 2018 and January 2019. Oligometastatic NSCLC after surgical resection of the primary tumor was present in 4 to 6 patients, while newly diagnosed primary stage I lung tumors were present in around 15. All patients were considered medically inoperable, owing to comorbidities in over ten and refusal of surgery in about seven. The cohort included about 12 men and 5 or 6 women, with a median age of approximately 74 years and a range of roughly 53 to 85 years. On tumor histology, some 11 patients had adenocarcinoma and more than 5 had squamous cell carcinoma. SBRT was given in 3 to 5 fractions with a biologically effective dose of at least 100 Gy, using image-guided IMRT or VMAT. Concurrent therapy was not administered to any patient alongside SBRT. Distant metastases were developed by four of the 19 patients after SBRT, at a median of roughly 7 months, whereas no significant progression was observed in the other 15 patients. The study profiled peripheral blood TCR beta repertoires from stage I NSCLC patients before and after stereotactic body radiotherapy and related them to distant failure. The study sequenced approximately 40 blood samples from some 20 patients, one before and one after SBRT per patient.

The CDR3, cysteine through phenylalanine, is 18 amino acids long. Of the read, only the CDR3 DNA is kept; its 54 bases are in frame from base 1. V drops 0 bases and J drops 1 base, leaving 20 bases in between. Sequences SGHRS (CDR1) and YFSETQ (CDR2) are obtained from the germline V gene. Two rounds of multiplex PCR on genomic DNA were used to amplify the TCR beta CDR3 region. The first PCR round used primers specific to each TRBV and TRBJ gene, and the primer sequences were filed in Chinese patent CN105087789A. The second PCR round used universal primers. The Roche High Pure PCR Template Preparation Kit was used to extract genomic DNA from the frozen PBMCs. An Illumina HiSeq 3000 was used to sequence the libraries paired-end with 151 bp reads. The authors' pipeline ran thus. CutAdapt was used to remove raw reads lacking the multiplex PCR primer sequences. Using PEAR, the high-quality paired reads were merged into contigs. By aligning each contig to reference sequences, MiXCR assigned the TRB V, D and J gene segments to that contig. CDR3 sequences were clustered by base quality and sequence similarity to remove sequencing errors. Diversity was measured as Shannon entropy normalized by the natural log of productive TCR sequence number. To get clonality, Shannon entropy was divided by the natural log of the number of unique clonotypes, and that result was subtracted from one. Using the Youden index from ROC curves, the researchers picked the repertoire-metric cut-offs for progression-free survival, and all analyses were carried out in R 3.5.3. The public sequencing data were trimmed at Q25 with fastp and processed into clonotypes with MiXCR by TCRdb, which kept only in-frame beta chains. Duplicate CDR3 protein sequences are folded into a single record with the most common DNA and genes. What appears here as the V and J calls and clone size reflects TCRdb's work, not the paper's. The sample table contains around 15,000 distinct CDR3 sequences; only one count was recorded for around two fifths of them. The top ten constitute 35% to 50% of the sample.

All patients had node-negative disease on CT and PET/CT, and none had a history of other malignancies or had previously received chemotherapy or radiotherapy. At each of two time points, about 6 milliliters of peripheral venous blood were collected into EDTA tubes. Ficoll-Paque Plus density-gradient centrifugation was used to isolate PBMCs. Immediately after collection, samples were stored at -80 degrees C until analysis. The paper as a whole reports these results and caveats: TRBV and TRBJ usage frequencies reportedly varied with metastasis status, involving two V genes at baseline and some ten V and two J genes after SBRT. Post-SBRT Shannon entropy and its change from baseline were lower in patients who developed distant metastases; baseline Shannon entropy was not associated with metastases. A decrease in unique TCR clone counts was observed after SBRT (median 10,088 before versus several thousand after; Wilcoxon paired P=0.011). No adjustment for multiple comparisons was applied to any of the reported P values. No determination of tumor specificity was made for expanded TCR clones. The study was limited by its small cohort and short follow-up, and the findings require independent validation.

The receptor was derived from a donor at least 50 years old with non-small cell lung cancer. Sequences were derived from PBMCs, sampled before or after stereotactic body radiation therapy (not recorded which). The rearrangement combines TRBV5-1 with TRBJ2-7, with the D gene not confidently named. The DNA sequence reads TGCGCCAGCAGCTTGGGGTCCCATGAAATACCTCGTTCCTACGAGCAGTACTTC. This gives the protein CASSLGSHEIPRSYEQYF.